This TCR beta chain came from a study of cytomegalovirus exposure and HLA in healthy donors. Comments on this clone: Its antigen is unknown.

General study results and limits: That first-cohort TCR clusters tended to co-occur in the roughly 110 validation repertoires was found in a later analysis.

Trimming removed 0 bases at V and 7 bases at J, with 8 bases between. Germline V gene data show CDR1 as SGHRS and CDR2 as YFSETQ. The CDR3 contains 13 residues. Clones were read by immunoSEQ multiplex PCR, and TCRdb kept only the in-frame ones, dropping some. The data show about 350,000 clones, around 87% seen once. The clonotype was recovered from a woman aged 25 to 39 in good health and CMV-seropositive. The chain employs TRBV5-1 and TRBJ2-1; D unclear. Sequenced: PBMCs. The CDR3 sequence is CASSLAEPNEQFF. CDR3 coding DNA: TGCGCCAGCAGCTTGGCGGAGCCAAATGAGCAGTTCTTC.